The sequence of this T cell receptor beta chain was determined in a study of CD8+ T cells in alopecia areata. Turning to the study itself: At a dose of 5 to 10 mg twice daily, oral tofacitinib was given to treated patients. Tofacitinib lasted 6 to 18 months, then 6 months off drug.

Treatment described: oral pan-JAK inhibitor, 5-10 mg twice daily. A FACSAria was used to sort CD4+ and CD8+ T cells. These cells came from PBMCs. This clone came up a few times. Sequencing used cDNA as its template, made by extracting RNA and reverse transcribing it. The assay was immunoSEQ multiplex PCR, and TCRdb's table has in-frame clones only and misses some. The sample shows 110,000 to 150,000 clones, about 51% of them seen only once. This CDR3 has 14 amino acids. V was clipped by 8 bases and J by 1 base; unmatched bases: 3. Looked up from germline, CDR1 is SGHVS and CDR2 is FQNEAQ. This TCR was recovered from a human donor with alopecia areata. The sample consisted of CD8+ T cells sorted from blood, taken at week 4, from a patient treated with tofacitinib. V gene TRBV7-8 combines with J gene TRBJ2-2; 8 bases agree with TRBD2. The CDR3 protein is CASPRGGNTGELFF. CDR3 nucleotide sequence: TGTGCCAGCCCCCGGGGGGGGAACACCGGGGAGCTGTTTTTT. The variable domain in full, completed from reference TRBV7-8 and TRBJ2-2, reads GAGVSQSPRYKVAKRGQDVALRCDPISGHVSLFWYQQALGQGPEFLTYFQNEAQLDKSGLPSDRFFAERPEGSVSTLKIQRTQQEDSAVYLCASPRGGNTGELFFGEGSRLTVL.